This T cell receptor beta chain comes out of a study of blood T cell repertoires in COVID-19 (dated by TCRdb to 2018 to 2020). For the wider study: Collaborator samples came from the United States, Italy and Spain and covered acute and convalescent phases of COVID-19. The material from the prospective study consisted of cDNA or gDNA derived from T cells, B-cell-depleted T cells, or PBMCs. Deeply sampled blood TCRbeta repertoires from subjects exposed to, actively infected with, or recovered from COVID-19 were included in the dataset. A freely available public database, intended as a resource for researchers studying the immune response to SARS-CoV-2, is where the repertoires were released. The samples were drawn from the first 160 participants of the ongoing ImmuneRACE study and from about 1,200 subjects provided by 6 global collaborators. The sample metadata nearly always contained a de-identified subject ID, COVID-19 status, age in years and sex. Where HLA class I and class II types were available, the types were taken from metadata supplied by the sample provider, not from assay-based typing. General findings and caveats noted by the study authors: Clinical and demographic metadata were provided uncurated, with the amount varying by source and participant.

TCRbeta CDR3 regions were amplified from genomic DNA using the immunoSEQ Assay, a bias-controlled multiplex PCR. In the authors' own workflow: The number of nucleated cells in each sample was estimated by amplification of reference gene primers within the assay. To quantify the absolute abundance of each unique TCRbeta CDR3 rearrangement, sequence reads were collapsed and filtered. For each sample, productive Simpson clonality was calculated as the square root of Simpson's diversity index across productive rearrangements. TCRdb took this table from immuneACCESS and kept in-frame rearrangements with V and J called. Such tables lack part of the clones; where checked against another copy, unresolved V genes explain under half of the gap, and the rest is unexplained. Clonal size and the V and J genes are those of that table, whereas D and trimming came from the DNA. In this sample the table shows about 120,000 clones, more than 60% of which occur a single time. Jointly, the top ten make up 2.3% of the sample.

In regard to this clone: It has no known antigen specificity. Base qualities are not provided; no much larger clone lies one nucleotide away.

Each collaborating institution followed its own protocols to collect whole blood in K2EDTA tubes. For TCRbeta analysis, collaborators shipped samples in one of three forms: frozen whole blood, isolated PBMCs, or DNA extracted from either of those sample types. This receptor was obtained from a man in his sixties or seventies with acute or convalescent COVID-19. Sequences were obtained from peripheral blood.

DNA sequence: TGCAGCGCTCGGACAGGAATGAACACTGAAGCTTTCTTT. This is translated as CSARTGMNTEAFF. The sequence joins TRBV29-1 to TRBJ1-1, with 7 bases in between that match TRBD1. Reading the germline V gene gives CDR1 SQVTM and CDR2 ANQGSEA. From cysteine to phenylalanine, the CDR3 is 13 amino acids long. The kept DNA is CDR3 alone, 39 bases in frame from the first base. For this chain, trimming is 7 bases at the V end and 0 bases at the J end, and the number of junction bases without a gene match is 5.